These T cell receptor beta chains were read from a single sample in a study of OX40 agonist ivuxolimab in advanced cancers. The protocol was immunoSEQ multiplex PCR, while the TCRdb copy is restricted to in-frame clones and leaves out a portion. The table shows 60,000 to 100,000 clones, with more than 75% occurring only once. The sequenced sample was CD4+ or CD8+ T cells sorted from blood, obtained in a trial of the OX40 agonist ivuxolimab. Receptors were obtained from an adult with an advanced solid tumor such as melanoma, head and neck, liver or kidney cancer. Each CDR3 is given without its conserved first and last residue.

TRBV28	ASSWQGRDSYGYT
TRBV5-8	ASSFGRRQGNSPLH
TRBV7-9	ASTGGVAGEKQETQY
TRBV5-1	ASSLDTVLYGYT
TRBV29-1	SVVFGILNTEAF
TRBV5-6	ASQGTLAGPYEQY
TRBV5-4	ASSLRQGTGNTIY
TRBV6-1	ASGGARTEAF
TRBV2	ASRPTQNTEAF
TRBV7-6	ASSLDVGGARSGNTIY
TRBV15	ATSPRASEQY
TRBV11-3	ASSPRTGFNEKLF
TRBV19	ASSRNSGRGSYNEQF
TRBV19	ASSIAQSSSYEQY
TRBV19	ASRAQGTSVNNEQF
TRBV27	ASSLTAPRGYNEKLF